This T cell receptor beta chain was sequenced in a study of T cell repertoires in cytomegalovirus infection. Study at large: Public TCR beta signature analysis indicated the presence of both CMV infection and matching HLA type. Study-wide points: Individuals carrying CMV plus the relevant HLA were identified by cumulative frequency of public TCR beta families.

In TCRdb, the reads were re-called with MiXCR into one record per CDR3 protein. The table records 150,000 to 190,000 distinct CDR3 sequences, roughly a quarter of them present only once. With respect to this clonotype: Its antigen is undetermined.

The sequence was collected from a human donor in good health (CMV status not recorded). Some clones in this sample may be carry-over from other donors' samples. The sequencing sample was made of PBMCs.

The CDR3 loop reads CASSLGAGARGDTQYF. The CDR3 nucleotides are TGTGCCAGCAGCTTAGGCGCGGGGGCCAGGGGAGATACGCAGTATTTT. This chain uses TRBV7-2 with TRBJ2-3, with D possibly matching TRBD2 (7 bases). The V and J ends lost 1 base and 5 bases respectively, with 16 bases between them. Germline CDR1 and CDR2: SGHTA and FQGNSA. CDR3 size: 16 residues.